Shown below are 11 T cell receptor beta chains from a single sample sequenced in a study of CD8+ T cells in alopecia areata. The sample's treatment: oral pan-JAK inhibitor, 5-10 mg twice daily. cDNA reverse transcribed from extracted RNA served as the sequencing template. Only in-frame clones appear in the TCRdb table, and some are missing; sequencing was by immunoSEQ multiplex PCR. Here the sample spans more than 90,000 clones, roughly 58% being singletons. Sequences were derived from CD8+ T cells sorted from blood, sampled at week 4, from a patient treated with tofacitinib. These TCRs come from a human donor with alopecia areata.

The J gene is TRBJ2-7, the V gene TRBV29-1; D may correspond to TRBD1 or TRBD2 (5 bases each). Trimming shortened V by 6 bases and J by 5 bases, and 20 bases separated the two germline ends. The CDR3 has 14 amino acids. Per germline, CDR1 SQVTM and CDR2 ANQGSEA. The DNA for the CDR3 is TGCAGCGTCTTTCGACCCGGGGCCGAAGACGAGCAGTACTTC. This gives the protein CSVFRPGAEDEQYF.

This clone turned up a few times. The chain links TRBV9 to TRBJ2-3; 13 nucleotides match TRBD2. The V gene end was trimmed by 4 bases and the J gene end by 2 bases; junction bases not matched to a gene: 4. Germline CDR1 is SGDLS and CDR2 is YYNGEE. The CDR3 consists of 16 residues. DNA for the CDR3: TGTGCCAGCAGCCCAGGGACTAGCGGGGTCACAGATACGCAGTATTTT. Its protein is CASSPGTSGVTDTQYF.

A remark on this clone: Other DNA sequences in the same sample also yield this CDR3. The V call is TRBV5-1, the J call TRBJ2-3; TRBD1 is a possible D gene (5 bases). The germline V and J ends were trimmed by 0 bases and 6 bases, with 5 bases remaining between them. The V gene's germline CDR1 is SGHRS and CDR2 YFSETQ. The CDR3 extends over 12 amino acids. The CDR3 region has the DNA TGCGCCAGCAGCTTGGAGGGGGATACGCAGTATTTT. Translating gives CASSLEGDTQYF.

The chain joins TRBV23-1 to TRBJ1-1; 7 bases align to TRBD1. TRBV23-1 carries the ORF label, with uncertain function. The CDR3 has 16 residues. The trim removed 4 bases at V and 0 bases at J, leaving 8 bases unmatched. CDR3 region: CASSPGQANMNTEAFF. The CDR3 region has the DNA TGCGCCAGCAGTCCTGGACAGGCTAACATGAACACTGAAGCTTTCTTT.

J is TRBJ2-3 and V is TRBV29-1; 9 nucleotides line up with TRBD1. V lost 7 bases, J lost 4 bases, and 6 bases stayed unmatched. Germline CDR1 SQVTM, CDR2 ANQGSEA. The CDR3 spans 13 residues. The CDR3 here is CSAAGQGADTQYF. Written as DNA, the CDR3 is TGCAGCGCTGCGGGACAGGGAGCAGATACGCAGTATTTT.

In its sample, this clone was seen a few times. Other DNA sequences in the same sample also yield this CDR3. The chain is built from TRBV27 and TRBJ1-1; D is undetermined. V was clipped by 6 bases and J by 1 base, with 3 bases between them. The CDR3 runs to 11 residues. Germline lookup yields CDR1 MNHEY and CDR2 SMNVEV (reference sequence). CDR3 sequence: CASRENTEAFF. CDR3 in DNA: TGTGCCAGCAGAGAGAACACTGAAGCTTTCTTT.

This chain joins TRBV30 and TRBJ2-1; TRBD1 matches 7 bases. The CDR3 consists of 12 residues. The trim removed 0 bases at V and 8 bases at J, leaving 1 base unmatched. CDR1 is GTSNPN, CDR2 SVGIG, per germline (reference sequence). CDR3 DNA: TGTGCCTGGAGTGTAGGGGGCCATGAGCAGTTCTTC. It translates to CAWSVGGHEQFF.

The CDR3 is CSVDAFTGSNQPQHF. CDR3 DNA sequence: TGCAGCGTTGACGCATTCACAGGCTCCAATCAGCCCCAGCATTTT. The chain carries TRBV29-1 and TRBJ1-5, with D perhaps TRBD1 (5 bases). This CDR3 contains 15 residues. Germline loops: CDR1 SQVTM, CDR2 ANQGSEA. Between the trimmed V and J ends, which lost 3 bases and 3 bases, there was a span of 15 bases.

The CDR3 region is CASSSKGRSTEAFF. The CDR3 nucleotides are TGTGCCAGCAGTTCCAAGGGTCGGAGCACTGAAGCTTTCTTT. The rearrangement joins TRBV27 to TRBJ1-1, with D hard to call. Germline V gene lookup returns CDR1 MNHEY and CDR2 SMNVEV (reference sequence). V dropped 4 bases and J dropped 4 bases, with 13 bases sitting between them. The CDR3 extends over 14 amino acids.

V and J are TRBV29-1 and TRBJ2-7; perhaps D is TRBD1 or TRBD2 (5 bases each). The germline CDR1 and CDR2 sequences are SQVTM and ANQGSEA. The CDR3 spans 12 residues. V dropped 4 bases and J dropped 6 bases, with 13 bases sitting between them. Here the CDR3 reads CSVVLGGAEQYF. The CDR3 coding sequence is TGCAGCGTTGTTCTTGGGGGTGCCGAGCAGTACTTC.

V gene TRBV4-2 combines with J gene TRBJ1-2, with D possibly being TRBD1 (5 bases). Deletions cut 0 bases from V and 4 bases from J, with 18 bases between. CDR3 size: 17 residues. CDR1 and CDR2 (germline): LGHNA, YNFKEQ. The CDR3 DNA is TGTGCCAGCAGCCAAGAGGGGGGAGAGGGCCCAACCTATGGCTACACCTTC. Its protein is CASSQEGGEGPTYGYTF.